Sequencing of this TCR beta chain was carried out in a study of blood T cell repertoires in COVID-19. About the study: From T cells, B-cell-depleted T cells, or PBMCs came the material, which was cDNA or gDNA.

Source study methods: Quantification of nucleated cells was approximated via reference gene primer amplification. Libraries were prepared by immunoSEQ multiplex PCR; TCRdb keeps only in-frame clonotypes and omits some of them. V, J and clone size derive from that table, while D and trimming were established from the DNA sequence. The sample shows a few hundred thousand clones, roughly nine tenths of them seen only once. Germline CDR1 and CDR2: LGHNT and FRNRAP. The CDR3 is 12 residues long. The V and J ends lost 3 bases and 9 bases respectively, with 6 bases between them. The participants were between about 18 and 89 years old and came from about two dozen US areas. Clinical histories supplied by participants themselves formed the basis of cohort assignment.

The chain joins TRBV12-5 to TRBJ1-6, with D uncertain. The specimen was PBMCs or T cells enriched from blood (not recorded which). The TCR comes from a human donor in a cohort exposed to, infected with or recovered from COVID-19 (not recorded which). The donor label of this sample is uncertain. The CDR3 spells CASGFPGSPLHF. As DNA, the CDR3 is TGTGCTAGTGGTTTTCCCGGTTCACCCCTCCACTTT.